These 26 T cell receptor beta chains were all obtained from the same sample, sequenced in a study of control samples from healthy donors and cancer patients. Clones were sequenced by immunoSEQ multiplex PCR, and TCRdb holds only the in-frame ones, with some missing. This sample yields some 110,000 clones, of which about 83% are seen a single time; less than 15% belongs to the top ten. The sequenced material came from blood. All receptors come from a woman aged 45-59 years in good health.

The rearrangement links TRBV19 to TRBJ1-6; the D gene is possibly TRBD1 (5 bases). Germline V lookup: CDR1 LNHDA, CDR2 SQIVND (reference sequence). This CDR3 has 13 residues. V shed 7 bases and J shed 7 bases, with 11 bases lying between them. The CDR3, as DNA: TGTGCCAGTAATCAGGCAGGGAATTCACCCCTCCACTTT. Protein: CASNQAGNSPLHF.

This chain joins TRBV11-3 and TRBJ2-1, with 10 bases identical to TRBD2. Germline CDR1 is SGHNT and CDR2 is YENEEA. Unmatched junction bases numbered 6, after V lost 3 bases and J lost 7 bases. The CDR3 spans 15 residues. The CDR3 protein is CASSFSSGSGNEQFF. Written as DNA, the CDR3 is TGTGCCAGCAGCTTTTCTAGCGGGAGTGGGAATGAGCAGTTCTTC.

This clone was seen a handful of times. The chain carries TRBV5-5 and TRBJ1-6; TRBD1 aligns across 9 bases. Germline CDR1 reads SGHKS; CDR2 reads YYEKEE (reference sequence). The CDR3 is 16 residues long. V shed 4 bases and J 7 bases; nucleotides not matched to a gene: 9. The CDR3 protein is CASSAGQGLYNSPLHF. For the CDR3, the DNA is TGTGCCAGCAGCGCTGGACAGGGGCTGTACAATTCACCCCTCCACTTT.

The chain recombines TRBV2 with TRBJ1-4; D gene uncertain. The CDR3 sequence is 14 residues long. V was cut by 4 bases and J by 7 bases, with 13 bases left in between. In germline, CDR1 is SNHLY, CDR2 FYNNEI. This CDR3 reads CASSVLGRIEKLFF. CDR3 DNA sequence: TGTGCCAGCAGTGTTCTGGGTAGGATTGAAAAACTGTTTTTT.

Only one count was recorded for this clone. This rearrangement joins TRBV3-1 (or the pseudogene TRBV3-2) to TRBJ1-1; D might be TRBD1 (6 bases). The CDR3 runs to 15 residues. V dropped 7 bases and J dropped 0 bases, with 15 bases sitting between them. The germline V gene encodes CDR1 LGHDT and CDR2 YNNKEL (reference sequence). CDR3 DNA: TGTGCCAGCACCCTGAGACAGGCTTTGAACACTGAAGCTTTCTTT. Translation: CASTLRQALNTEAFF.

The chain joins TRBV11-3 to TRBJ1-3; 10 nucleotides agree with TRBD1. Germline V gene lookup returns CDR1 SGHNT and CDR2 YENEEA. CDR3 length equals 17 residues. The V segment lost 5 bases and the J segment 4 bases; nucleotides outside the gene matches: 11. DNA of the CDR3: TGTGCCAGCAGCCCCGGTCCCGGGACAGGGGACGGAAACACCATATATTTT. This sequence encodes CASSPGPGTGDGNTIYF.

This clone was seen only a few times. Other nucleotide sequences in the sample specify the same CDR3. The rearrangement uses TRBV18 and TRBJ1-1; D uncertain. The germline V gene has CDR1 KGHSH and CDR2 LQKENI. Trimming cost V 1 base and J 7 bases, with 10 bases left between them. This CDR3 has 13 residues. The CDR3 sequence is CASSPLPHSEAFF. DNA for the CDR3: TGTGCCAGCTCACCACTTCCGCACAGTGAAGCTTTCTTT.

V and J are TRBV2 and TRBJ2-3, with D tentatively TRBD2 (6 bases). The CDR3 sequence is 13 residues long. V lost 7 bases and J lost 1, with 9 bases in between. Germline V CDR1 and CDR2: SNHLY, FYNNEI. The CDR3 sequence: CASIPSGTDTQYF. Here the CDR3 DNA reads TGTGCCAGCATCCCTAGCGGCACAGATACGCAGTATTTT.

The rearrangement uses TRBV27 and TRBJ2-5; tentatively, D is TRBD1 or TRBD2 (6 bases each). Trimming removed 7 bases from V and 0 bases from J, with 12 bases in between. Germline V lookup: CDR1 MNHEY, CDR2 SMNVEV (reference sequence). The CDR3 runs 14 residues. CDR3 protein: CASTWGDNQETQYF. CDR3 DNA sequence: TGTGCCAGCACCTGGGGGGACAACCAAGAGACCCAGTACTTC.

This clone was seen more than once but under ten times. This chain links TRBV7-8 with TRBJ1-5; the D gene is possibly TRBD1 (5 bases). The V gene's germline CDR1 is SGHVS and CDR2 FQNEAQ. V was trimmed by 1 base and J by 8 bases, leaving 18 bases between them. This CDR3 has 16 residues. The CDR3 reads CASSLERQGGLKPQHF. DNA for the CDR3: TGTGCCAGCAGCTTAGAACGGCAGGGAGGTTTGAAGCCCCAGCATTTT. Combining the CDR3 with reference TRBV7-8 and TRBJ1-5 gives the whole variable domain GAGVSQSPRYKVAKRGQDVALRCDPISGHVSLFWYQQALGQGPEFLTYFQNEAQLDKSGLPSDRFFAERPEGSVSTLKIQRTQQEDSAVYLCASSLERQGGLKPQHFGDGTRLSIL.

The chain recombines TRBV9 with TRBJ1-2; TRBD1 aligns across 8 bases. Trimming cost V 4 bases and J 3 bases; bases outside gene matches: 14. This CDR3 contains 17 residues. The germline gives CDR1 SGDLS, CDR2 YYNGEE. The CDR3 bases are TGTGCCAGCAGCCTCAGGGGCCTATCAGGGGGCGACTATGGCTACACCTTC. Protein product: CASSLRGLSGGDYGYTF.

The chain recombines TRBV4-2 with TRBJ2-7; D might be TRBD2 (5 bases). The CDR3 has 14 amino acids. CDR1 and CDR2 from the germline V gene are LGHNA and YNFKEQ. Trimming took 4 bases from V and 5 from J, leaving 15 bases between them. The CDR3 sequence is CASSRGDFSDEQYF. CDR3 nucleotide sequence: TGTGCCAGCAGCCGCGGAGACTTTAGCGACGAGCAGTACTTC.

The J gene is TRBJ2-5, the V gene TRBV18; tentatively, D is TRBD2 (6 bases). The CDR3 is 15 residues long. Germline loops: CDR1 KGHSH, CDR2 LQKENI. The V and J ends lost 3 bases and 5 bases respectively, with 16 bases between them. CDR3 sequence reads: CASSPDTAREETQYF. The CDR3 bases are TGTGCCAGCTCACCGGACACCGCTCGGGAGGAGACCCAGTACTTC.

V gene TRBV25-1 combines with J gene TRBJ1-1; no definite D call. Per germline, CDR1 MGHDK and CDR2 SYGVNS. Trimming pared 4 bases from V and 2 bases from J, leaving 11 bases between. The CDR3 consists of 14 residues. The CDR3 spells CASSGPRPNTEAFF. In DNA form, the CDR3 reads TGTGCCAGCAGTGGACCCCGTCCTAACACTGAAGCTTTCTTT.

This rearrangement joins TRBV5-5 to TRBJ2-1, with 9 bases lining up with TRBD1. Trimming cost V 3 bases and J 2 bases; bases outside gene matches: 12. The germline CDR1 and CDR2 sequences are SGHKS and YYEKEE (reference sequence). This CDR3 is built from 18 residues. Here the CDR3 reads CASSSLNRDRVAYNEQFF. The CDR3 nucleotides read TGTGCCAGCAGCTCCCTAAATCGGGACAGGGTCGCCTACAATGAGCAGTTCTTC.

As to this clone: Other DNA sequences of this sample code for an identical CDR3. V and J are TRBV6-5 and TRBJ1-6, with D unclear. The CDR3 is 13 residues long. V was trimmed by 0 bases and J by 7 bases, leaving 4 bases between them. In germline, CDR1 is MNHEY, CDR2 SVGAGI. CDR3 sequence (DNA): TGTGCCAGCAGTTACTCAAGGAATTCACCCCTCCACTTT. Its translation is CASSYSRNSPLHF.

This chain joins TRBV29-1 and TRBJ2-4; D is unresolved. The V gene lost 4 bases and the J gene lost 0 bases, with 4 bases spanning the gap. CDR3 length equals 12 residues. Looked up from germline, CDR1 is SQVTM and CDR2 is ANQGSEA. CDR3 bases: TGCAGCGTTGGGGTAGCCAAAAACATTCAGTACTTC. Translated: CSVGVAKNIQYF.

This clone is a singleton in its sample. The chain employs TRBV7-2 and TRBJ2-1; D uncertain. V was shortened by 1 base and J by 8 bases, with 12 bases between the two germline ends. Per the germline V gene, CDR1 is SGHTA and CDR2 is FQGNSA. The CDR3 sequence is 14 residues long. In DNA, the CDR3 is TGTGCCAGCAGCTTAGTCCCCCCCGCCCATGAGCAGTTCTTC. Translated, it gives CASSLVPPAHEQFF. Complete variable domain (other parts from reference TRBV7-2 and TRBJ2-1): GAGVSQSPSNKVTEKGKDVELRCDPISGHTALYWYRQSLGQGLEFLIYFQGNSAPDKSGLPSDRFSAERTGGSVSTLTIQRTQQEDSAVYLCASSLVPPAHEQFFGPGTRLTVL.

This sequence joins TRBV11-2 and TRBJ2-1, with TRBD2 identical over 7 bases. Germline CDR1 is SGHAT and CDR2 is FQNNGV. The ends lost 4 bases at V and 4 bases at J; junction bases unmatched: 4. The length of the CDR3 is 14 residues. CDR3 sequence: CASSSPAGYNEQFF. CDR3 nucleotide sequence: TGTGCCAGCAGCTCCCCAGCGGGGTACAATGAGCAGTTCTTC. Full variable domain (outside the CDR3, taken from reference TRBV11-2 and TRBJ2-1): EAGVAQSPRYKIIEKRQSVAFWCNPISGHATLYWYQQILGQGPKLLIQFQNNGVVDDSQLPKDRFSAERLKGVDSTLKIQPAKLEDSAVYLCASSSPAGYNEQFFGPGTRLTVL.

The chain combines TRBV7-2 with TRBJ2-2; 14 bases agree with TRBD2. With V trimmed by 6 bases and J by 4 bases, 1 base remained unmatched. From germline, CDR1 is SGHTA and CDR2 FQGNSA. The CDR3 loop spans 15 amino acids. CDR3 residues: CASRGLAGVTGELFF. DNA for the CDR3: TGTGCCAGCAGGGGACTAGCGGGAGTCACCGGGGAGCTGTTTTTT.

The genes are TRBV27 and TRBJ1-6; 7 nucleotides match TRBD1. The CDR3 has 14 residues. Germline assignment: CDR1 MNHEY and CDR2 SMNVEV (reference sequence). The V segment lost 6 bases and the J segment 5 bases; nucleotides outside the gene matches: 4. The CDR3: CASRQGFDNSPLHF. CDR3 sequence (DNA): TGTGCCAGCAGACAGGGGTTCGATAATTCACCCCTCCACTTT.

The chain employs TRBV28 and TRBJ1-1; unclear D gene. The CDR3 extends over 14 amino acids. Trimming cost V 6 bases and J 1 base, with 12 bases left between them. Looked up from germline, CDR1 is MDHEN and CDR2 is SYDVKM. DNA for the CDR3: TGTGCCAGCAGCCGGCCGCGCGCGAACACTGAAGCTTTCTTT. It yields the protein CASSRPRANTEAFF.

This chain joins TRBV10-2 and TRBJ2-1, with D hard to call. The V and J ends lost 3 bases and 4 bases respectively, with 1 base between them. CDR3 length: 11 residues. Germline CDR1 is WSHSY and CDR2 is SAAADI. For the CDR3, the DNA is TGCGCCAGCAGTGATTACAATGAGCAGTTCTTC. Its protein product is CASSDYNEQFF.

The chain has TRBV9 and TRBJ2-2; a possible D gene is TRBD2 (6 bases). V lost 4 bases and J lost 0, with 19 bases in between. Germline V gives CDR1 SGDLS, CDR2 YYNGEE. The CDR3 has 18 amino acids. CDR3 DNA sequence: TGTGCCAGCAGCCCCCCCCCTGGCGGGAACCCGAACACCGGGGAGCTGTTTTTT. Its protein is CASSPPPGGNPNTGELFF. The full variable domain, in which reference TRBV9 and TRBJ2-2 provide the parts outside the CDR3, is DSGVTQTPKHLITATGQRVTLRCSPRSGDLSVYWYQQSLDQGLQFLIQYYNGEERAKGNILERFSAQQFPDLHSELNLSSLELGDSALYFCASSPPPGGNPNTGELFFGEGSRLTVL.

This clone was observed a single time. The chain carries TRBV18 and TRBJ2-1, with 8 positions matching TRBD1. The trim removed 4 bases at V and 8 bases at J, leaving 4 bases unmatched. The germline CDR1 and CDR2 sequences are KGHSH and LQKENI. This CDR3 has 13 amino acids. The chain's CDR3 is CASSQDRDHEQFF. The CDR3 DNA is TGTGCCAGCTCACAGGACAGGGACCATGAGCAGTTCTTC.

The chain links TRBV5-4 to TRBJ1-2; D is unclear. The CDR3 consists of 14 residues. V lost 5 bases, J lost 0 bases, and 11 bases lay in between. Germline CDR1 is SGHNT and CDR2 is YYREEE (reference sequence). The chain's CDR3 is CASRSFGANYGYTF. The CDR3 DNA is TGTGCCAGCAGGTCATTTGGAGCTAACTATGGCTACACCTTC.